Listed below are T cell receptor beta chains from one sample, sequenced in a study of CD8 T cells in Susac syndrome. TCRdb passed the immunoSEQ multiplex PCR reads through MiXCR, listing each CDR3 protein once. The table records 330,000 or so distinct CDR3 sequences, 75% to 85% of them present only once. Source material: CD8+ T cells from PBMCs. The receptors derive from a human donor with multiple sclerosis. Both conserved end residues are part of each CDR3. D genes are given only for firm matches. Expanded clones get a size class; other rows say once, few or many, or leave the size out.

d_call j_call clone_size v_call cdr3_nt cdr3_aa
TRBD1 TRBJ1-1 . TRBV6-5 TGTGCCAGCAGTTACACGGACAGGGACACTGAAGTTTTCTTT CASSYTDRDTEVFF
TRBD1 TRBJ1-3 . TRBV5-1 TGCGCCAGCAGCTTGGGGCAAGGGACAGCTCCTGGAAACACCATATATTTT CASSLGQGTAPGNTIYF
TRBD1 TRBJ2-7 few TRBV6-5 TGTGCCAGCAGTACGGTGGGACAGGGCTTGGACGAGCAGTACTTC CASSTVGQGLDEQYF
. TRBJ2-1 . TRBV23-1 TGCGCCAGCAGGGAGCGTATCGGGATCAATGAGCAGTTCTTC CASRERIGINEQFF
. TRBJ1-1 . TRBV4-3 TGCGCCAGCAGCCAAGCGGTTTGGGACACTGAAGCTTTCTTT CASSQAVWDTEAFF
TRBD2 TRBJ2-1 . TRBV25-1 TGTGCCAGCGGGGGGGAGGGCTGGAATGAGCAGTTCTTC CASGGEGWNEQFF
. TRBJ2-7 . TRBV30 TGTGCCTGGGGGGGCTACGAGCAGTACTTC CAWGGYEQYF
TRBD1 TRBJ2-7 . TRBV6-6 TGTGCCAGCAGTTACTCGGCGACAGGGGCCTACGAGCAGTACTTC CASSYSATGAYEQYF
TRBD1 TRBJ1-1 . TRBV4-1 TGCGCCAGCAGCCCGGGACAGTACAATGAAGCTTTCTTT CASSPGQYNEAFF
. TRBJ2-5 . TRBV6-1 TGTGCCAGCAGGCTTACCCTCCGGGACACACACCAAGAGACCCAGTACTTC CASRLTLRDTHQETQYF
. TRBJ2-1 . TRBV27 TGTGCCAGCAGTTTATCTTTTTCAAGCTCCTACAATGAGCAGTTCTTC CASSLSFSSSYNEQFF
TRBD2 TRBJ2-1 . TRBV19 TGTGCCAGTAGTATCGGGACTAGCGGGATTAATGAGCAGTTCTTC CASSIGTSGINEQFF
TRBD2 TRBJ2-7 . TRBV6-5 TGTGCCAGCAGCCCAGGGACTAGTCCTGACTACGAGCAGTACTTC CASSPGTSPDYEQYF
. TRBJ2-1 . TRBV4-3 TGCGCCAGCAGCCAAGAACCGAGACCCTCGTACAATGAGCAGTTCTTC CASSQEPRPSYNEQFF
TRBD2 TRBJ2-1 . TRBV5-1 TGCGCCAGCAGCCAGAGATTGAGCGGGGCCATTTACAATGAGCAGTTCTTC CASSQRLSGAIYNEQFF
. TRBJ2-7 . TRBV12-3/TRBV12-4 TGTGCCAGCAGTTTTTTGCTAGCGGAGCAGTACTTC CASSFLLAEQYF
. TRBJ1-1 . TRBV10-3 TGTGCCATCAGTGAGACCCAGTTTCGAAGGAACACTGAAGCTTTCTTT CAISETQFRRNTEAFF
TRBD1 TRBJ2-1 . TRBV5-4 TGTGCCAGCAGCGAGTGGGACAGGGGTATTGATGAGCAGTTCTTC CASSEWDRGIDEQFF
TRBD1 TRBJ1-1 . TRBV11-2 TGTGCCAGCAGGCCGAATATCAGGACAGGGGATTTT CASRPNIRTGDF
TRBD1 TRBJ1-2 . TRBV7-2 TGTGCCAGCAGCGTACAGGGGTCTAACTATGGCTACACCTTC CASSVQGSNYGYTF
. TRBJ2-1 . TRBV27 TGTGCCAGCAGTTTTGAGAACCCCCCATCCTACAATGAGCAGTTCTTC CASSFENPPSYNEQFF
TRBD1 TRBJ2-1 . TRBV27 TGTGCCAGCTCCCAAACCCAGACAGGGGGCGGGTCGCAGTTCTTC CASSQTQTGGGSQFF
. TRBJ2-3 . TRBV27 TGTGCCAGCAGTGAGGAGGTCAGGCGGACAGATACGCAGTATTTT CASSEEVRRTDTQYF
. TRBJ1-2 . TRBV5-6 TGTGCCAGCAGCTTGGGACCAAATGCTCCCTATGGCTACACCTTC CASSLGPNAPYGYTF
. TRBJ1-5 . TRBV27 TGTGCCAGCAGTTCCATCGGGGCCTGGGGCAATCAGCCCCAGCATTTT CASSSIGAWGNQPQHF
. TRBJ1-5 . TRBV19 TGTGCCAGTAGCGAGGGAAATAGCAATCAGCCCCAGCATTTT CASSEGNSNQPQHF
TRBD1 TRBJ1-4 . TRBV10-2 TGCGCCAGCAGTGTCGGGACAGGGACTGAAAAACTGTTTTTT CASSVGTGTEKLFF
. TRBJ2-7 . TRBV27 TGTGCCAGCGCTCACGTGGACGGCTCCTACGAGCAGTACTTC CASAHVDGSYEQYF